The text below deals with one T cell receptor (beta chain). Antigen specificity is unknown. The assay was immunoSEQ multiplex PCR, and TCRdb's table has in-frame clones only and misses some. Here the sample spans 90,000 to 95,000 clones, 89% being singletons. CDR1 and CDR2 (germline): SEHNR, FQNEAQ (reference sequence). The V end lost 5 bases, the J end lost 4 bases, and 13 bases lay between the germline ends. The CDR3 consists of 14 residues. This sample is part of a study of PD-1 blockade in classical Hodgkin lymphoma. Study-level points and caveats: Healthy donors reportedly exceeded newly diagnosed patients in baseline TCR diversity. Baseline diversity in complete responders resembled that of newly diagnosed patients. By C4D1, CD4+ diversity increased significantly, especially in complete responders.

Every patient experienced relapse after autologous stem cell transplantation, and brentuximab vedotin exposure varied. The patients, who had relapsed/refractory classical Hodgkin lymphoma, achieved best responses of complete response, partial response or progressive disease. The gene calls are TRBV7-9 and TRBJ2-3, with D possibly TRBD2 on 6 matching bases. The receptor was isolated from a human donor with classical Hodgkin lymphoma. The sequenced sample was peripheral blood mononuclear cells (PBMCs), obtained before the second cycle of nivolumab. The CDR3 nucleotides read TGTGCCAGCAGCCCGGCCGGGGGTCCAGATACGCAGTATTTT. Protein: CASSPAGGPDTQYF.